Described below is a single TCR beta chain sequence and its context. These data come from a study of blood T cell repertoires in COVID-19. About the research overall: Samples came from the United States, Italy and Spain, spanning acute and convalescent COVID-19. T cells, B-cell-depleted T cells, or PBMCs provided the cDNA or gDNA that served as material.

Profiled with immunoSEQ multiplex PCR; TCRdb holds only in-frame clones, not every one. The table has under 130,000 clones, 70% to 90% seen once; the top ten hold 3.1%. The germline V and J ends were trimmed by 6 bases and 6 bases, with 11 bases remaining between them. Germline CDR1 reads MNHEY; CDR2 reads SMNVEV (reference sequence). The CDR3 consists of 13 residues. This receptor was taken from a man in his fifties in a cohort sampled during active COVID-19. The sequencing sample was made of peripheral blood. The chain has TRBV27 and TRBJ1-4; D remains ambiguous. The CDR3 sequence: CASSPITDEKLFF. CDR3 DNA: TGTGCCAGCAGCCCGATTACGGATGAAAAACTGTTTTTT.